This is a list of T cell receptor beta chains from one sample in a study of T-cell reconstitution after alpha-beta-depleted transplantation in children. TCRdb fed the PCR reads into MiXCR, producing one record per CDR3 protein. The sample yields about 500,000 distinct CDR3 sequences, 30% to 35% seen once. This sample comprised PBMCs from the stem cell graft donor, obtained from the stem cell graft. The receptors here all came from a human donor who donated a stem cell graft to a child with aplastic anemia. The CDR3 runs from the conserved cysteine through the conserved F or W. The D gene is left open where the match is weak. Not all rows give a size; the values are once, few, many and, for expanded clones, a class.

J: TRBJ2-1
D: .
size: .
V: TRBV5-8
CDR3: CASSLGSRSYNEQFF
DNA: TGTGCCAGCAGCTTAGGCAGTCGCTCCTACAATGAGCAGTTCTTC

J: TRBJ2-6
D: .
size: .
V: TRBV7-2
CDR3: CASSLAGGFSSGANVLTF
DNA: TGTGCCAGCAGCTTAGCCGGGGGCTTCAGCTCTGGGGCCAACGTCCTGACTTTC

J: TRBJ1-6
D: TRBD1
size: few
V: TRBV27
CDR3: CASSLWGQGAVYNSPLHF
DNA: TGTGCCAGCAGTTTATGGGGACAGGGGGCCGTATATAATTCACCCCTCCACTTT

J: TRBJ2-1
D: .
size: few
V: TRBV30
CDR3: CAWSGGDSSSSYNEQFF
DNA: TGTGCCTGGAGTGGAGGGGATAGCTCGAGCTCCTACAATGAGCAGTTCTTC

J: TRBJ1-1
D: .
size: .
V: TRBV9
CDR3: CASSVGERGNNAFF
DNA: TGTGCCAGCAGCGTTGGGGAAAGAGGGAATAACGCTTTCTTT

J: TRBJ1-5
D: TRBD1
size: few
V: TRBV15
CDR3: CATRSGTDYSNQPQHF
DNA: TGTGCCACCAGAAGCGGGACAGATTATAGCAATCAGCCCCAGCATTTT

J: TRBJ1-4
D: .
size: .
V: TRBV7-2
CDR3: CASSLTGITEKLFF
DNA: TGTGCCAGCAGCTTAACAGGGATAACTGAAAAACTGTTTTTT

J: TRBJ1-5
D: TRBD1
size: .
V: TRBV28
CDR3: CASSFLDRRVPQHF
DNA: TGTGCCAGCAGTTTCTTGGACAGGAGGGTACCCCAGCATTTT

J: TRBJ2-1
D: TRBD2
size: .
V: TRBV7-2
CDR3: CASSWSGLAESYNEQFF
DNA: TGTGCCAGCAGCTGGTCGGGACTAGCGGAGTCCTACAATGAGCAGTTCTTC

J: TRBJ2-1
D: TRBD2
size: .
V: TRBV7-9
CDR3: CASSPVGTTGEQFF
DNA: TGTGCCAGCAGCCCCGTAGGGACTACGGGCGAGCAGTTCTTC

J: TRBJ2-5
D: TRBD2
size: .
V: TRBV7-2
CDR3: CASSSSGTSGETQYF
DNA: TGTGCCAGCAGCTCCTCCGGGACTAGCGGAGAGACCCAGTACTTC

J: TRBJ2-2
D: .
size: few
V: TRBV20-1
CDR3: CSARDSWTANTGELFF
DNA: TGCAGTGCTAGAGATTCTTGGACAGCGAACACCGGGGAGCTGTTTTTT

J: TRBJ2-5
D: TRBD1
size: .
V: TRBV6-2/TRBV6-3
CDR3: CASSRDSLGETQYF
DNA: TGTGCCAGCAGTAGGGACAGCCTAGGAGAGACCCAGTACTTC

J: TRBJ2-5
D: TRBD1
size: .
V: TRBV5-6
CDR3: CASSPRDRGPETQYF
DNA: TGTGCCAGCAGCCCTCGGGACAGGGGGCCAGAGACCCAGTACTTC

J: TRBJ1-1
D: .
size: .
V: TRBV24-1
CDR3: CATSDPGAAEAFF
DNA: TGTGCCACCAGTGACCCTGGAGCCGCTGAAGCTTTCTTT

J: TRBJ2-1
D: TRBD2
size: few
V: TRBV20-1
CDR3: CSARGLASSTNEQFF
DNA: TGCAGTGCAAGGGGACTAGCTTCGTCGACCAATGAGCAGTTCTTC

J: TRBJ2-7
D: .
size: few
V: TRBV12-3/TRBV12-4
CDR3: CASSLLSDEQYF
DNA: TGTGCCAGCAGTTTATTAAGCGACGAGCAGTACTTC

J: TRBJ1-1
D: .
size: few
V: TRBV29-1
CDR3: CSVEQGLDFF
DNA: TGCAGCGTTGAACAGGGTTTGGATTTCTTT

J: TRBJ1-5
D: .
size: .
V: TRBV18
CDR3: CASSPPGASNQPQHF
DNA: TGTGCCAGCTCACCACCAGGGGCTAGCAATCAGCCCCAGCATTTT

J: TRBJ1-5
D: TRBD1
size: .
V: TRBV2
CDR3: CASKGQAPEAGQPQHF
DNA: TGTGCCAGCAAGGGACAGGCCCCCGAAGCGGGTCAGCCCCAGCATTTT

J: TRBJ2-1
D: TRBD2
size: .
V: TRBV7-2
CDR3: CASSLDASGSRNEQFF
DNA: TGTGCCAGCAGCTTAGACGCTAGCGGGAGCCGGAATGAGCAGTTCTTC

J: TRBJ2-1
D: TRBD2
size: .
V: TRBV20-1
CDR3: CSARVAGEGDEQFF
DNA: TGCAGTGCTAGAGTAGCGGGAGAAGGCGATGAGCAGTTCTTC

J: TRBJ2-5
D: TRBD2
size: .
V: TRBV4-1
CDR3: CASSPSGRAEETQYF
DNA: TGCGCCAGCAGCCCTAGCGGGAGGGCCGAAGAGACCCAGTACTTC

J: TRBJ1-1
D: .
size: .
V: TRBV6-2/TRBV6-3
CDR3: CASSYRREAFF
DNA: TGTGCCAGCAGTTATCGACGTGAAGCTTTCTTT

J: TRBJ2-5
D: .
size: .
V: TRBV4-3
CDR3: CASSQDSVKETQYF
DNA: TGCGCCAGCAGCCAAGATTCAGTCAAAGAGACCCAGTACTTC

J: TRBJ1-5
D: TRBD1
size: .
V: TRBV12-3/TRBV12-4
CDR3: CASSNQGGSNQPQHF
DNA: TGTGCCAGCAGTAATCAGGGGGGGAGCAATCAGCCCCAGCATTTT

J: TRBJ1-1
D: TRBD1
size: .
V: TRBV5-6
CDR3: CASSFGQGITEAFF
DNA: TGTGCCAGCAGCTTCGGACAGGGGATCACTGAAGCTTTCTTT

J: TRBJ1-4
D: .
size: few
V: TRBV5-1
CDR3: CASRPPGDEKLFF
DNA: TGCGCCAGCAGGCCCCCAGGGGATGAAAAACTGTTTTTT

J: TRBJ2-5
D: TRBD1
size: .
V: TRBV5-6
CDR3: CASSRLGAGGVQETQYF
DNA: TGTGCCAGCAGCCGATTAGGGGCAGGGGGCGTCCAAGAGACCCAGTACTTC

J: TRBJ1-1
D: .
size: .
V: TRBV20-1
CDR3: CSASWSTTMNTEAFF
DNA: TGCAGTGCTAGTTGGAGTACAACGATGAACACTGAAGCTTTCTTT

J: TRBJ1-1
D: .
size: .
V: TRBV5-1
CDR3: CASSLAVLSPEGGTEAFF
DNA: TGCGCCAGCAGCTTGGCAGTCCTATCCCCGGAAGGGGGCACTGAAGCTTTCTTT

J: TRBJ2-1
D: TRBD2
size: once
V: TRBV12-3/TRBV12-4
CDR3: CASTFTSGRANEQFF
DNA: TGTGCCAGCACTTTTACTAGCGGGAGGGCCAATGAGCAGTTCTTC

J: TRBJ1-5
D: .
size: .
V: TRBV20-1
CDR3: CSATLDGSNQPQHF
DNA: TGCAGTGCTACCCTTGACGGGAGCAATCAGCCCCAGCATTTT

J: TRBJ1-5
D: .
size: once
V: TRBV5-1
CDR3: CASSSGDGIQPQHF
DNA: TGCGCCAGCAGCTCTGGAGACGGGATTCAGCCCCAGCATTTT

J: TRBJ2-1
D: .
size: .
V: TRBV7-2
CDR3: CASSLATLVDEQFF
DNA: TGTGCCAGCAGCTTAGCAACACTAGTCGATGAGCAGTTCTTC

J: TRBJ1-4
D: .
size: .
V: TRBV11-3
CDR3: CASSLKTPADEKLFF
DNA: TGTGCCAGCAGCTTAAAAACGCCAGCCGATGAAAAACTGTTTTTT

J: TRBJ2-1
D: .
size: .
V: TRBV4-3
CDR3: CASSQGVPQGNHEQFF
DNA: TGCGCCAGCAGCCAAGGTGTCCCGCAGGGGAATCATGAGCAGTTCTTC

J: TRBJ2-3
D: TRBD2
size: few
V: TRBV7-2
CDR3: CASSSTPGLGYTDTQYF
DNA: TGTGCCAGCAGCTCAACCCCGGGACTAGGGTACACAGATACGCAGTATTTT

J: TRBJ2-1
D: .
size: .
V: TRBV29-1
CDR3: CSVERGTSSYNEQFF
DNA: TGCAGCGTTGAAAGGGGAACGAGCTCCTACAATGAGCAGTTCTTC

J: TRBJ2-4
D: TRBD2
size: few
V: TRBV13
CDR3: CASSTHGGQGTSGRKNIQYF
DNA: TGTGCCAGCAGCACCCACGGGGGGCAGGGGACTAGCGGGAGAAAAAACATTCAGTACTTC

J: TRBJ1-1
D: .
size: few
V: TRBV27
CDR3: CASTGQGRNTEAFF
DNA: TGTGCCAGCACCGGGCAGGGTAGGAACACTGAAGCTTTCTTT